This entry lists 32 T cell receptor beta chains sequenced from one sample in a study of blood T cell repertoires in COVID-19 (dated by TCRdb to between 2020 and 2021). Libraries came from the immunoSEQ multiplex PCR assay. TCRdb stores this immuneACCESS table with in-frame sequences only. Part of the clones is absent; in the studies checked, under half of the shortfall reflects unresolved V genes, and no reason is known for the rest. Counted in this sample were under 150,000 clones; about 91% of them appeared once. 25% to 30% of the sample is taken by the ten largest. Sequencing was carried out using peripheral blood. The receptors derive from a human donor in a cohort sampled during active COVID-19.

This clone has a handful of counts. The rearrangement uses TRBV4-3 and TRBJ2-2; no clear D gene. This CDR3 comprises 13 residues. Germline V lookup: CDR1 LGHNA, CDR2 YSLEER. Trimming cost V 4 bases and J 9 bases, with 12 bases left between them. The CDR3 spells CASSPALGRELFF. Written as DNA, the CDR3 is TGCGCCAGCAGCCCGGCCTTGGGCCGGGAGCTGTTTTTT.

The genes are TRBV20-1 and TRBJ1-4; weak D call: TRBD1 (5 bases). V was shortened by 3 bases and J by 8 bases, with 13 bases between the two germline ends. The CDR3 totals 13 residues. Per the germline V gene, CDR1 is DFQATT and CDR2 is SNEGSKA (reference sequence). The CDR3 is CSASRGHGEKLFF. CDR3 DNA sequence: TGCAGTGCTAGTAGGGGCCACGGAGAAAAACTGTTTTTT.

This sequence joins TRBV5-1 and TRBJ1-1; 9 nucleotides line up with TRBD1. Germline V gives CDR1 SGHRS, CDR2 YFSETQ. The V and J ends lost 4 bases and 4 bases, in that order; junction bases with no gene match: 8. There are 15 residues in the CDR3. CDR3 nucleotides: TGCGCCAGCAGCGAGGGACAGGGAGGAGGCACTGAAGCTTTCTTT. Its translation is CASSEGQGGGTEAFF.

This chain uses TRBV18 with TRBJ2-3, with 8 bases that match TRBD2. The ends lost 1 base at V and 2 bases at J; junction bases unmatched: 2. The germline V gene encodes CDR1 KGHSH and CDR2 LQKENI. This CDR3 spans 15 amino acids. The CDR3 bases are TGTGCCAGCTCACCACGGCGGGGGGCCACAGATACGCAGTATTTT. Its translation: CASSPRRGATDTQYF. The complete variable domain, with remaining parts taken from reference TRBV18 and TRBJ2-3, reads NAGVMQNPRHLVRRRGQEARLRCSPMKGHSHVYWYRQLPEEGLKFMVYLQKENIIDESGMPKERFSAEFPKEGPSILRIQQVVRGDSAAYFCASSPRRGATDTQYFGPGTRLTVL.

In this sample, this clone turned up once. The chain joins TRBV7-2 to TRBJ2-1; TRBD2 matches at 16 bases. This CDR3 spans 16 amino acids. The V gene's germline CDR1 is SGHTA and CDR2 FQGNSA. The V and J ends lost 5 bases and 15 bases, in that order; junction bases with no gene match: 13. The CDR3 protein is CASSPPGLAGGLVTFF. In DNA form, the CDR3 reads TGTGCCAGCAGCCCTCCGGGACTAGCGGGGGGGCTAGTCACGTTCTTC.

The chain combines TRBV9 with TRBJ1-6; no definite D call. CDR1 is SGDLS, CDR2 YYNGEE, per germline. Between the trimmed V and J ends, which lost 3 bases and 14 bases, there was a span of 12 bases. CDR3 size: 12 residues. The CDR3, as DNA: TGTGCCAGCAGCGCCCACGGCAGGACCCTCCACTTT. Residues: CASSAHGRTLHF.

The chain couples TRBV9 to TRBJ2-1; 10 nucleotides agree with TRBD2. Per the germline V gene, CDR1 is SGDLS and CDR2 is YYNGEE. After removal of 0 bases from V and 8 bases from J, the junction contained 5 bases not matched to a gene. The CDR3 sequence is 15 residues long. The CDR3 sequence: CASSVEGSGGYEQFF. In DNA, the CDR3 is TGTGCCAGCAGCGTAGAAGGTAGCGGGGGGTATGAGCAGTTCTTC.

The chain recombines TRBV10-3 with TRBJ1-1, with 8 bases fitting TRBD1. V shed 5 bases and J 5 bases; nucleotides not matched to a gene: 13. The CDR3 totals 16 residues. Germline assignment: CDR1 ENHRY and CDR2 SYGVKD. This CDR3 reads CAISPRAGGLGTEAFF. CDR3 in DNA: TGTGCCATCAGTCCCCGGGCAGGGGGCCTGGGAACTGAAGCTTTCTTT.

The rearrangement links TRBV19 to TRBJ1-2; a possible D gene is TRBD1 (6 bases). Germline V gene lookup returns CDR1 LNHDA and CDR2 SQIVND (reference sequence). The CDR3 loop spans 13 amino acids. V gave up 4 bases and J gave up 3 bases, with 9 bases separating them. The DNA of the CDR3 is TGTGCCAGTAGTACTTCAGGGGACTATGGCTACACCTTC. Protein: CASSTSGDYGYTF.

As DNA, the CDR3 is TGTGCCAGCAGTTACCAGGGGTTGAACACTGAAGCTTTCTTT. Translating gives CASSYQGLNTEAFF. The chain has TRBV6-5 and TRBJ1-1; the D gene is possibly TRBD1 (6 bases). Germline lookup yields CDR1 MNHEY and CDR2 SVGAGI. The CDR3 is 14 amino acids. V lost 2 bases and J lost 0, with 7 bases in between.

The chain is built from TRBV7-2 and TRBJ1-1; TRBD1 aligns across 9 bases. V was clipped by 3 bases and J by 1 base; unmatched bases: 6. CDR1 SGHTA and CDR2 FQGNSA come from the germline V gene. The CDR3 contains 16 residues. CDR3 amino acids: CASSLGWTGANTEAFF. DNA of the CDR3: TGTGCCAGCAGCTTGGGCTGGACAGGGGCGAACACTGAAGCTTTCTTT.

V usage is TRBV19 and J usage is TRBJ2-2, with TRBD2 matching 7 bases. The V segment lost 7 bases and the J segment 3 bases; nucleotides outside the gene matches: 8. This CDR3 contains 15 residues. From germline, CDR1 is LNHDA and CDR2 SQIVND (reference sequence). CDR3 sequence reads: CASTLTGLHTGELFF. CDR3 sequence (DNA): TGTGCCAGTACCCTCACGGGACTACACACCGGGGAGCTGTTTTTT.

The genes are TRBV14 and TRBJ1-1; no clear D. Germline V lookup: CDR1 SGHDN, CDR2 FVKESK. The length of the CDR3 is 13 residues. Trimming took 4 bases from V and 1 from J, leaving 7 bases between them. The CDR3 here is CASSLGPNTEAFF. DNA of the CDR3: TGTGCCAGCAGCCTGGGCCCGAACACTGAAGCTTTCTTT.

The chain uses TRBV12-5 and TRBJ2-3, with 8 bases identical to TRBD2. This CDR3 comprises 16 residues. With V trimmed by 1 base and J by 0 bases, 3 bases remained unmatched. Germline CDR1 LGHNT, CDR2 FRNRAP. DNA for the CDR3: TGTGCTAGTGGTTTGGATAGCGGGGCGAGCACAGATACGCAGTATTTT. Its translation: CASGLDSGASTDTQYF.

V and J are TRBV4-3 and TRBJ1-2; D ambiguous. The germline V gene has CDR1 LGHNA and CDR2 YSLEER. Trimming left V 0 bases short and J 8 bases short, with 16 bases between. The CDR3 spans 15 residues. The CDR3 coding sequence is TGCGCCAGCAGCCAAGAGGAAGTAGGCGGGAACGGCTACACCTTC. Its protein is CASSQEEVGGNGYTF.

The chain is built from TRBV6-2 or TRBV6-3 and TRBJ1-1; no clear D gene. The V end was cut by 7 bases, the J end by 5 bases, with 26 bases between. The CDR3 consists of 17 residues. Germline V gene lookup returns CDR1 MNHEY and CDR2 SVGEGT. CDR3 region: CASNPGGPVPLKTEAFF. CDR3 nucleotide sequence: TGTGCCAGCAACCCGGGAGGCCCGGTCCCCCTTAAGACTGAAGCTTTCTTT.

The chain carries TRBV5-1 and TRBJ1-5; a possible D gene is TRBD1 (6 bases). Germline CDR1 reads SGHRS; CDR2 reads YFSETQ. Trimming left V 0 bases short and J 6 bases short, with 7 bases between. The CDR3 is made up of 13 amino acids. The CDR3 nucleotides read TGCGCCAGCAGCTTGGACAGGGCTCAGCCCCAGCATTTT. Amino acids: CASSLDRAQPQHF.

The chain combines TRBV19 with TRBJ1-5, with 8 bases fitting TRBD1. Germline assignment: CDR1 LNHDA and CDR2 SQIVND (reference sequence). The CDR3 has 15 amino acids. J gave up 2 bases and V 6 bases, and 6 bases lay outside the gene matches. CDR3 DNA: TGTGCCAGTAGCGCAACAGGGGGAGGCAATCAGCCCCAGCATTTT. Translation gives CASSATGGGNQPQHF.

The chain employs TRBV7-9 and TRBJ1-1, with TRBD1 identical over 7 bases. The V gene end was trimmed by 2 bases and the J gene end by 5 bases; junction bases not matched to a gene: 14. The CDR3 extends over 17 amino acids. Per germline, CDR1 SEHNR and CDR2 FQNEAQ (reference sequence). The CDR3 loop reads CASSLFVGGKVRTEAFF. The CDR3 DNA is TGTGCCAGCAGCTTATTTGTAGGGGGCAAGGTAAGGACTGAAGCTTTCTTT.

DNA of the CDR3: TGTGCCACCAGTGATGGACAGGGGATCTATGGCTACACCTTC. Residues: CATSDGQGIYGYTF. This chain links TRBV24-1 with TRBJ1-2, with 9 bases fitting TRBD1. With 3 bases clipped from V and 4 bases from J, the junction kept 2 bases outside the gene matches. The CDR3 extends over 14 amino acids. CDR1 and CDR2 (germline): KGHDR, SFDVKD.

This chain joins TRBV23-1 and TRBJ2-3, with D perhaps matching TRBD2 (5 bases). TRBV23-1 is noted as an ORF with a role that remains uncertain. V was cut by 2 bases and J by 0 bases, with 9 bases left in between. CDR3 length: 15 residues. Here the CDR3 DNA reads TGCGCCAGCAGTCAAGGCCGACTAAGCACAGATACGCAGTATTTT. Translated, it gives CASSQGRLSTDTQYF.

The V call is TRBV11-2, the J call TRBJ2-7, with TRBD1 matching 8 bases. CDR3 size: 14 residues. With 0 bases clipped from V and 6 bases from J, the junction kept 4 bases outside the gene matches. The germline V gene encodes CDR1 SGHAT and CDR2 FQNNGV. As DNA, the CDR3 is TGTGCCAGCAGCTTAGAGGACAGGGTCGGCGAGCAGTACTTC. This gives the protein CASSLEDRVGEQYF.

The chain is built from TRBV7-7 and TRBJ1-5; the match to TRBD1 covers 8 bases. The CDR3 covers 14 residues. Germline V gene lookup returns CDR1 SSHAT and CDR2 FNYEAQ (reference sequence). With V trimmed by 5 bases and J by 2 bases, 2 bases remained unmatched. For the CDR3, the DNA is TGTGCCAGCAGCGGACAGGGAGGCAATCAGCCCCAGCATTTT. It specifies CASSGQGGNQPQHF. Together with reference TRBV7-7 and TRBJ1-5, the CDR3 gives the full variable domain: GAGVSQSPRYKVTKRGQDVTLRCDPISSHATLYWYQQALGQGPEFLTYFNYEAQPDKSGLPSDRFSAERPEGSISTLTIQRTEQRDSAMYRCASSGQGGNQPQHFGDGTRLSIL.

The chain employs TRBV23-1 and TRBJ1-5, with no clear D. TRBV23-1 is recorded as an ORF, its role being uncertain. V lost 9 bases, J lost 4 bases, and 16 bases lay in between. This CDR3 has 14 amino acids. The chain's CDR3 is CARNRFNRNQPQHF. The CDR3 DNA sequence: TGCGCCAGAAACCGATTTAACAGAAATCAGCCCCAGCATTTT.

The chain joins TRBV10-3 to TRBJ2-7; 12 bases align to TRBD2. Germline CDR1 is ENHRY and CDR2 is SYGVKD. This CDR3 is 15 amino acids long. V trimming: 3 bases; J trimming: 4 bases; junction bases outside the gene matches: 4. The CDR3: CAISELAGGFYEQYF. CDR3 in DNA: TGTGCCATCAGTGAACTAGCGGGGGGATTTTACGAGCAGTACTTC.

This clone was seen once. The chain joins TRBV5-4 to TRBJ1-2; 8 nucleotides match TRBD1. The CDR3 consists of 13 residues. Germline lookup yields CDR1 SGHNT and CDR2 YYREEE (reference sequence). J gave up 4 bases and V 2 bases, and 1 base lay outside the gene matches. The CDR3 sequence is CASSFTGGYGYTF. CDR3 DNA sequence: TGTGCCAGCAGCTTTACAGGGGGCTATGGCTACACCTTC. Full variable domain (missing parts from reference TRBV5-4 and TRBJ1-2): ETGVTQSPTHLIKTRGQQVTLRCSSQSGHNTVSWYQQALGQGPQFIFQYYREEENGRGNFPPRFSGLQFPNYSSELNVNALELDDSALYLCASSFTGGYGYTFGSGTRLTVV.

The rearrangement joins TRBV30 to TRBJ1-2, with D possibly being TRBD1 (5 bases). V lost 0 bases and J lost 8, with 7 bases in between. From germline, CDR1 is GTSNPN and CDR2 SVGIG (reference sequence). There are 11 residues in the CDR3. CDR3 loop: CAWSVGGGYTF. In DNA form, the CDR3 reads TGTGCCTGGAGTGTGGGGGGAGGCTACACCTTC. The full variable domain, with the rest looked up from reference TRBV30 and TRBJ1-2, is SQTIHQWPATLVQPVGSPLSLECTVEGTSNPNLYWYRQAAGRGLQLLFYSVGIGQISSEVPQNLSASRPQDRQFILSSKKLLLSDSGFYLCAWSVGGGYTFGSGTRLTVV.

This chain links TRBV7-9 with TRBJ2-3; 11 positions match TRBD2. CDR1 SEHNR and CDR2 FQNEAQ come from the germline V gene (reference sequence). The CDR3 spans 15 residues. After removal of 5 bases from V and 0 bases from J, the junction contained 1 base not matched to a gene. In DNA, the CDR3 is TGTGCCAGCAGCAGGACTAGCGGGAGCACAGATACGCAGTATTTT. The encoded protein is CASSRTSGSTDTQYF.

The chain links TRBV25-1 to TRBJ2-1, with TRBD1 as a possible D gene (7 bases). Trimming pared 1 base from V and 6 bases from J, leaving 16 bases between. The germline V gene encodes CDR1 MGHDK and CDR2 SYGVNS. CDR3 size: 16 residues. The CDR3 sequence is CASSESGGGGINEQFF. In DNA, the CDR3 is TGTGCCAGCAGTGAATCTGGAGGGGGCGGTATCAATGAGCAGTTCTTC. The whole variable domain, remainder taken from reference TRBV25-1 and TRBJ2-1, is EADIYQTPRYLVIGTGKKITLECSQTMGHDKMYWYQQDPGMELHLIHYSYGVNSTEKGDLSSESTVSRIRTEHFPLTLESARPSHTSQYLCASSESGGGGINEQFFGPGTRLTVL.

A word on this clone: This same CDR3 is encoded by further DNA sequences in the sample. This chain links TRBV5-1 with TRBJ1-4; 10 nucleotides match TRBD1. The ends lost 5 bases at V and 7 bases at J; junction bases unmatched: 5. The CDR3 is 14 amino acids. The germline gives CDR1 SGHRS, CDR2 YFSETQ. CDR3 bases: TGCGCCAGCAGTCTCGGACAGGGGGGTGAAAAACTGTTTTTT. As protein: CASSLGQGGEKLFF.

This sequence joins TRBV19 and TRBJ2-1, with 7 bases aligning to TRBD1. Germline CDR1 and CDR2: LNHDA and SQIVND (reference sequence). Germline trimming cut 8 bases from V and 5 bases from J; bases unmatched to any gene: 6. This CDR3 spans 13 amino acids. The CDR3 reads CASRQGFNNEQFF. CDR3 in DNA: TGTGCCAGTCGACAGGGATTTAACAATGAGCAGTTCTTC.

The chain has TRBV9 and TRBJ2-2; 11 nucleotides align to TRBD2. Per the germline V gene, CDR1 is SGDLS and CDR2 is YYNGEE. The CDR3 contains 16 residues. The trim removed 4 bases at V and 4 bases at J, leaving 6 bases unmatched. The CDR3 loop is CASSPGTSGPTGELFF. The CDR3, as DNA: TGTGCCAGCAGCCCCGGGACTAGCGGACCCACCGGGGAGCTGTTTTTT.